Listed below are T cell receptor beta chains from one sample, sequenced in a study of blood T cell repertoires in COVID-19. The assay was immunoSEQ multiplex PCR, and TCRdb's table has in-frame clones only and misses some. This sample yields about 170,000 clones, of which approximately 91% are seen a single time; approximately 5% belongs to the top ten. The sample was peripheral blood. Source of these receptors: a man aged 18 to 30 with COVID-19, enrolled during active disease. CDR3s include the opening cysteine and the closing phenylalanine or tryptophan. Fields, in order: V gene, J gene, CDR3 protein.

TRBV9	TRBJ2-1	CASSLSGSTYNEQFF
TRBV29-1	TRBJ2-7	CSVPGDSYEQYF
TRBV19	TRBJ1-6	CASRDPSGTGESPLHF
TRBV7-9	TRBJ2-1	CASSQGSSGRDEQFF
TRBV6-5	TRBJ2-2	CASSKREGYTGELFF
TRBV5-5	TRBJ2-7	CASREGQGVFYEQYF
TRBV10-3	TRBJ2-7	CATGDRSSYEQYF
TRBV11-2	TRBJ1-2	CASSLDSSRARGNVYGYTF
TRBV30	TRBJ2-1	CAWRVSAYNEQFF
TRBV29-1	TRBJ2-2	CSVEVSGRSTGELFF
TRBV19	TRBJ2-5	CASNQGRQETQYF
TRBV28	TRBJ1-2	CASSPSGLGTKQLYGYTF
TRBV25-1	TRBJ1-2	CASSLGVHYGYTF
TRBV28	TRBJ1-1	CASSLTVMNTEAFF
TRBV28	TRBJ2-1	CASKSGGSSYNEQFF
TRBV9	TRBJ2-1	CASSQPQGSSYNEQFF
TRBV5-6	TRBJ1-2	CASSLLHYGYTF
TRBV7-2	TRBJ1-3	CASRKSGGEGNTIYF
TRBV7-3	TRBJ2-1	CASSLAGANNEQFF
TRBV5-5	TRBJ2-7	CASRKGLPASSYEQYF
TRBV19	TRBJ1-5	CASSVRGTNQPQHF
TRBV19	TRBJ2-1	CASKRRGDEQFF
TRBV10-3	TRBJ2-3	CASSDTDTQYF
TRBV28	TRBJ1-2	CASSLRGGYTF
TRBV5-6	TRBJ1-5	CASSLERGDNQPQHF
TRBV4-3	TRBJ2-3	CASSQDLLAGTTDTQYF
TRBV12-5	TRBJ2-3	CASQGQGAFGTDTQYF
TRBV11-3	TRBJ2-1	CASSGQGSYNEQFF
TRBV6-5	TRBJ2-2	CASARWQENTGELFF
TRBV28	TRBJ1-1	CASSFRPGEAGTEAFF
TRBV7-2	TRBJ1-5	CASSLVQGPQPQHF
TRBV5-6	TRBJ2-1	CASSLVVTANYNEQFF
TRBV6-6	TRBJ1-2	CASSYQGQATYGYTF
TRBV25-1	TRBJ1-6	CASSELGGRGRSPLHF
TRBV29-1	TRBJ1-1	CSVLAPLGSKAFF
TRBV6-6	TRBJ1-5	CASSYAYQPQHF
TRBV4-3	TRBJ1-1	CASSQLSPTGHTEAFF
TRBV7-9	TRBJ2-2	CASTETRGRGRLFF
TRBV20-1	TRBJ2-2	CSASNGRELFF
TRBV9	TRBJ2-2	CASSVSGWTSGPGELFF
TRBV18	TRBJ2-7	CASSRTGGDYEQYF
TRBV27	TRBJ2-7	CASSSGQLYEQYF
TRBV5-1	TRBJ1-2	CASSLVGTGNYGYTF
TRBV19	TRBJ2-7	CASSIEAGGNEQYF
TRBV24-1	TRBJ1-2	CATSDTGTGGGYGYTF
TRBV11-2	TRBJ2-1	CASSPPENLLAGLFNEQFF